The 21 T cell receptor beta chains below were found in one sample sequenced in a study of T cell repertoires in cytomegalovirus infection. Via MiXCR, TCRdb re-called the reads, giving one row per CDR3 protein. In the table there are about 450,000 distinct CDR3 sequences, approximately 31% of which are singletons. The sample was PBMCs. Receptors originate from a human donor in good health (CMV status not recorded). Some clones in this sample may be carry-over from other donors' samples.

In its sample, this clonotype was seen a few times. V gene TRBV5-1 combines with J gene TRBJ1-1, with TRBD1 matching over 8 bases. V shed 0 bases, J shed 0 bases, and the junction held 4 bases outside the gene matches. This CDR3 has 16 residues. Germline assignment: CDR1 SGHRS and CDR2 YFSETQ. The CDR3 bases are TGCGCCAGCAGCTTGGATCCGACAGGGGTGAACACTGAAGCTTTCTTT. Its translation is CASSLDPTGVNTEAFF.

The chain carries TRBV6-5 and TRBJ2-7, with 9 bases that match TRBD2. The ends lost 5 bases at V and 3 bases at J; junction bases unmatched: 5. The CDR3 contains 14 residues. Germline assignment: CDR1 MNHEY and CDR2 SVGAGI. As DNA, the CDR3 is TGTGCCAGCAGTCTGGGGACTAGCAACTACGAGCAGTACTTC. The encoded protein is CASSLGTSNYEQYF.

This chain links TRBV12-3 or TRBV12-4 with TRBJ2-2, with D hard to call. The CDR3 is 13 residues long. The V end lost 6 bases, the J end lost 5 bases, and 10 bases lay between the germline ends. The CDR3 reads CASSPGQTGELFF. The DNA of the CDR3 is TGTGCCAGCAGCCCCGGCCAAACCGGGGAGCTGTTTTTT.

This clonotype was detected a few times. J is TRBJ1-1 and V is TRBV3-1; D may be TRBD1 (6 bases). CDR1 and CDR2 from the germline V gene are LGHDT and YNNKEL (reference sequence). V lost 4 bases and J 1 base, leaving 13 bases between the germline ends. The CDR3 has 15 amino acids. The CDR3 here is CASSRSETGNTEAFF. As DNA, the CDR3 is TGTGCCAGCAGCCGATCAGAGACAGGGAACACTGAAGCTTTCTTT.

This clonotype was observed a few times. The chain combines TRBV11-2 with TRBJ2-5; D is unresolved. Trimming left V 0 bases short and J 5 bases short, with 10 bases between. CDR1 is SGHAT and CDR2 is FQNNGV in the germline V gene. The CDR3 has 14 residues. The CDR3, as DNA: TGTGCCAGCAGCTTAGATTCGGCCCTGGAGACCCAGTACTTC. Translation: CASSLDSALETQYF.

This sequence joins TRBV6-1 and TRBJ2-7; the D is unclear. The germline V and J ends were trimmed by 1 base and 3 bases, with 10 bases remaining between them. Germline V lookup: CDR1 MNHNS, CDR2 SASEGT. The CDR3 has 14 residues. The CDR3 bases are TGTGCCAGCAGTGAAGGAAGTGGCCACTACGAGCAGTACTTC. Translating it yields CASSEGSGHYEQYF.

The V call is TRBV29-1, the J call TRBJ2-3; D uncertain. Germline V CDR1 and CDR2: SQVTM, ANQGSEA. Trimming took off 4 bases at V and 2 bases at J, with 10 bases between the two ends. The length of the CDR3 is 13 residues. The CDR3 loop is CSVGVPFTDTQYF. The CDR3 DNA reads TGCAGCGTTGGGGTTCCCTTCACAGATACGCAGTATTTT.

Ten or more counts support this clonotype. This sequence joins TRBV7-2 and TRBJ1-1; D remains ambiguous. Trimming shortened V by 1 base and J by 3 bases, and 6 bases separated the two germline ends. Germline V gives CDR1 SGHTA, CDR2 FQGNSA. CDR3 length: 13 residues. In nucleotides, the CDR3 is TGTGCCAGCAGCTTAGTGCAGTACACTGAAGCTTTCTTT. Amino acids: CASSLVQYTEAFF.

This clonotype was recorded at least ten times. The chain uses TRBV7-8 and TRBJ2-7; 7 bases are shared with TRBD1. Germline V lookup: CDR1 SGHVS, CDR2 FQNEAQ. J lost 4 bases, V lost 2 bases, and 11 bases had no gene match. The CDR3 is made up of 16 amino acids. The DNA for the CDR3 is TGTGCCAGCAGCTTAAGCCCCGGACAGGCGAATTACGAGCAGTACTTC. Protein sequence: CASSLSPGQANYEQYF.

Only a few counts were recorded for this clonotype. The J gene is TRBJ2-5, the V gene TRBV7-2; 11 nucleotides match TRBD1. The CDR3 has 16 residues. The V and J ends lost 0 bases and 4 bases, in that order; junction bases with no gene match: 4. CDR1 and CDR2 from the germline V gene are SGHTA and FQGNSA. CDR3 residues: CASSLAPGTGGETQYF. The CDR3 bases are TGTGCCAGCAGCTTAGCCCCCGGGACAGGGGGAGAGACCCAGTACTTC. Together with reference TRBV7-2 and TRBJ2-5, the CDR3 gives the full variable domain: GAGVSQSPSNKVTEKGKDVELRCDPISGHTALYWYRQSLGQGLEFLIYFQGNSAPDKSGLPSDRFSAERTGGSVSTLTIQRTQQEDSAVYLCASSLAPGTGGETQYFGPGTRLLVL.

For this clonotype: Likely a read error: the CDR3 ends without its conserved phenylalanine or tryptophan. The gene calls are TRBV7-2 and TRBJ2-1, with D perhaps TRBD1 or TRBD2 (6 bases each). The CDR3 has 16 residues. The germline CDR1 and CDR2 sequences are SGHTA and FQGNSA. V was pared by 1 base and J by 7 bases, with 17 bases between. The CDR3 loop reads CASSLEGGLIGNEQFL. CDR3 DNA sequence: TGTGCCAGCAGCTTAGAGGGGGGACTTATTGGAAATGAGCAGTTCTTA.

The chain links TRBV6-8 to TRBJ2-3; D might be TRBD1 or TRBD2, each matching 6 bases. There are 16 residues in the CDR3. Germline V gene data show CDR1 as MNHGY and CDR2 as SAAAGT. Deletions cut 3 bases from V and 0 bases from J, with 13 bases between. The chain's CDR3 is CASSYGGGPSTDTQYF. The DNA of the CDR3 is TGTGCCAGCAGTTATGGTGGGGGGCCTAGCACAGATACGCAGTATTTT.

About this clonotype: The junction departs from germline at one end; a sequencing error may be responsible. The rearrangement joins TRBV19 to TRBJ1-5; 7 positions agree with TRBD1. This CDR3 has 17 amino acids. CDR1 is LNHDA, CDR2 SQIVND, per germline (reference sequence). The CDR3 sequence is CAISTRQGMGGNQPQHF. The CDR3 DNA reads as TGTGCCATTAGTACAAGACAGGGCATGGGTGGCAATCAGCCCCAGCATTTT.

This clonotype was observed many times. The chain links TRBV6-1 to TRBJ2-2, with TRBD2 identical over 8 bases. Looked up from germline, CDR1 is MNHNS and CDR2 is SASEGT. The CDR3 is 16 amino acids. V lost 6 bases, J lost 0 bases, and 6 bases stayed unmatched. CDR3 DNA sequence: TGTGCCAGCAGCGGGAGGGGAATAACGAACACCGGGGAGCTGTTTTTT. It codes for CASSGRGITNTGELFF.

This clonotype was seen a handful of times. This rearrangement joins TRBV29-1 to TRBJ1-2; 9 bases map to TRBD1. The J segment lost 10 bases and the V segment lost 7 bases, leaving 4 bases of the junction unmatched. CDR1 and CDR2 from the germline V gene are SQVTM and ANQGSEA. The CDR3 has 10 amino acids. CDR3 in amino acids: CSGGTGHYTF. CDR3 bases: TGCAGCGGAGGGACAGGGCACTACACCTTC.

The chain is built from TRBV5-4 and TRBJ2-5; no reliable D call. The CDR3 loop spans 13 amino acids. CDR1 is SGHNT and CDR2 is YYREEE in the germline V gene (reference sequence). V was cut by 4 bases and J by 5 bases, with 12 bases left in between. CDR3 DNA sequence: TGTGCCAGCAGCCCCGGTGGGATTGAGACCCAGTACTTC. As protein: CASSPGGIETQYF.

The rearrangement joins TRBV6-6 to TRBJ2-5; possible D gene TRBD1, 6 bases. Trimming cost V 1 base and J 2 bases, with 8 bases left between them. The CDR3 spans 14 residues. Germline CDR1 and CDR2: MNHNY and SVGAGI (reference sequence). Here the CDR3 reads CASSYYTGQETQYF. As DNA, the CDR3 is TGTGCCAGCAGTTACTACACAGGGCAAGAGACCCAGTACTTC.

In regard to this clonotype: One junction end disagrees with the germline gene, perhaps due to a read error. The chain combines TRBV19 with TRBJ1-5; no clear D gene. Germline V gives CDR1 LNHDA, CDR2 SQIVND (reference sequence). The CDR3 contains 16 residues. The DNA for the CDR3 is TGTGCCAGTAGCATAGAAATGGCCGTTAGCAATCAGCCCCAGCATTTT. Its protein is CASSIEMAVSNQPQHF.

This clonotype was found many times. J is TRBJ2-1 and V is TRBV25-1, with 7 bases that match TRBD2. The CDR3 has 14 amino acids. Germline loops: CDR1 MGHDK, CDR2 SYGVNS. The V segment lost 6 bases and the J segment 8 bases; nucleotides outside the gene matches: 10. The CDR3 region has the DNA TGTGCCAGCAGGAACAGCGGGGTGAGGGATGAGCAGTTCTTC. Protein sequence: CASRNSGVRDEQFF.

V gene TRBV5-6 combines with J gene TRBJ2-7; 7 bases are shared with TRBD1. Trimming at V came to 3 bases and at J to 0 bases, leaving 15 bases not matched to a gene. The germline CDR1 and CDR2 sequences are SGHDT and YYEEEE. The CDR3 covers 18 residues. CDR3 DNA sequence: TGTGCCAGCAGCTCCACGACCACAGGGGCGAGCACCTCCTACGAGCAGTACTTC. This gives the protein CASSSTTTGASTSYEQYF.

The V gene is TRBV9, the J gene TRBJ2-7; 11 bases match TRBD1. CDR1 is SGDLS, CDR2 YYNGEE, per germline. V lost 1 base, J lost 5 bases, and 5 bases stayed unmatched. The CDR3 is 15 amino acids. CDR3 coding DNA: TGTGCCAGCAGCGTAATGGGGACAGGGGGTGACGAGCAGTACTTC. As protein: CASSVMGTGGDEQYF.